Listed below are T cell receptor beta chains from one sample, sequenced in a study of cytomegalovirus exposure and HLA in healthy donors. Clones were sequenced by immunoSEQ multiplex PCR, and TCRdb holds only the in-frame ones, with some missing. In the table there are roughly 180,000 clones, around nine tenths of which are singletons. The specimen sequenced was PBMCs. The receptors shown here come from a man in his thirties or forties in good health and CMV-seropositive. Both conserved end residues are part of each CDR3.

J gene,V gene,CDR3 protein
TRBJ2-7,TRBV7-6,CATAGTDYEQYF
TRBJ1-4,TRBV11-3,CASHSGRRGNRDEKLFF
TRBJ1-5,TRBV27,CASSSDGRRQPQHF
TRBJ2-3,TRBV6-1,CASRERELRTDTQYF
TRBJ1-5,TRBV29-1,CSVRDGNSNQPQHF
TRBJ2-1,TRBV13,CASSPLGGHNEQFF
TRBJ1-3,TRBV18,CASSPARDNSGNTIYF
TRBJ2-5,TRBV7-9,CASSTNRDSVQTQYF
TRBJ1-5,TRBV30,CAWKVGGQPQHF
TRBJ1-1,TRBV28,CASTRDRVTEAFF
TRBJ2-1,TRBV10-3,CAIGLAGGSSSYNEQFF
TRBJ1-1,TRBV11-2,CASSSNRGRGTEAFF
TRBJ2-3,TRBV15,CATSRGRSSTDTQYF
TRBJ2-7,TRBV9,CASSPTSWSQYEQYF
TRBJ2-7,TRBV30,CAWSDPFGPSYEQYF
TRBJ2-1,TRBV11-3,CASSRGPGQGANNEQFF
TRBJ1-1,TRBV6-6,CASMSEAFF
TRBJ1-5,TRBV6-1,CASSELGQGLNQPQHF
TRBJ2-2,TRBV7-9,CASSQARERGTGELFF
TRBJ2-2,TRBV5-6,CASSLGPNTGELFF
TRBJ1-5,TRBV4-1,CASSQDRGNQPQHF
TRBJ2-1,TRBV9,CASSGLAGGPNEQFF
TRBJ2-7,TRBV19,CASSKGLAGLNYEQYF
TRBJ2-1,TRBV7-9,CASSLIAGAYNEQFF
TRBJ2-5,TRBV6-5,CASSDRVSDRETQYF
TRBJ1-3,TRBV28,CASTRGQISSGNTIYF
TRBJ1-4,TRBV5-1,CASSLFARRFEKLFF
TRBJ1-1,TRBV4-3,CASSPGTGGLSWGGAFF
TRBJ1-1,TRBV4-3,CASSQEILGQTMNTEAFF
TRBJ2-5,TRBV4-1,CASSQEEVLETQYF
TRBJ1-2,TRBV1,CTSRLSLRKTYGYTF
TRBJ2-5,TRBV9,CASSVSSGAGGSLETQYF
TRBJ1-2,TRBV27,CASSWSLYGYTF
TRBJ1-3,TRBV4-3,CASSHLRPEEGNTIYF
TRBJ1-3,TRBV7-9,CASSFGGSNTIYF
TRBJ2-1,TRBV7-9,CASSLGVANEQFF
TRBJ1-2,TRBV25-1,CASSERGWGYGYTF
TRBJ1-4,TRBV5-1,CASSPDRVNEKLFF
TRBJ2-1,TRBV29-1,CSVERGGYEQFF
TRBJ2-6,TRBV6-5,CASSPFSGANVLTF
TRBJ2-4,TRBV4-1,CASSQEAGGRPNIQYF
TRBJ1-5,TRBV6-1,CASSEETVLRQPQHF
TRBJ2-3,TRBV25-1,CASSEFRLSDTQYF
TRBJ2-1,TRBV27,CASSLRSYNEQFF
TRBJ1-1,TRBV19,CASSIPGTALKPNTEAFF
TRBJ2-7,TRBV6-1,CASSEGSYYYEQYF
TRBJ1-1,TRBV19,CASSIGGAGTEAFF
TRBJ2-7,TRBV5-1,CASSPNSGKDYEQYF
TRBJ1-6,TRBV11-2,CASSFGGNSPLHF
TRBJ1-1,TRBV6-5,CASSWGGRMNTEAFF
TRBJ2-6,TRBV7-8,CASSLLSGDSGANVLTF
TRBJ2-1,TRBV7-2,CASSLAGRNEQFF
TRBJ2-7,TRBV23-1,CASSQTSDRGLTYEQYF
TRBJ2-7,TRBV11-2,CASSFAMLYEQYF
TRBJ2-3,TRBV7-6,CASSLFGASTDTQYF
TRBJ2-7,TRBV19,CASSVTPGLAGDYEQYF
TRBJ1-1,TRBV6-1,CAGRGTPNTEAFF